The source of this TCR beta chain is a study of blood T cell repertoires in COVID-19 (dated by TCRdb to about 2020). Study-level background: Collaborator samples came from the United States, Italy and Spain and covered acute and convalescent phases of COVID-19. Where available, HLA class I and class II types were obtained from metadata supplied by the sample provider rather than from assay-based typing. Deeply sampled blood TCRbeta repertoires from subjects exposed to, actively infected with, or recovered from COVID-19 were included in the dataset. The prospective study material was composed of cDNA or gDNA derived from T cells, B-cell-depleted T cells, or PBMCs. The repertoires were released in a freely available public database intended as a resource for research on the immune response to SARS-CoV-2. The samples were drawn from two sources: the first 160 participants of the ongoing ImmuneRACE study, and some 1,300 subjects contributed by 6 global collaborators. A de-identified subject ID, COVID-19 status, age in years and sex were almost always included in the sample metadata.

TCRbeta CDR3 regions were amplified from genomic DNA using the immunoSEQ Assay, a bias-controlled multiplex PCR. The source study handled its data this way. Within the assay, amplification of reference gene primers was used to estimate how many nucleated cells each sample contained. Sequence reads were collapsed and filtered to measure the absolute abundance of every unique TCRbeta CDR3 rearrangement. For each sample, productive Simpson clonality was calculated by taking the square root of Simpson's diversity index across productive rearrangements. Imported from immuneACCESS, the table was reduced by TCRdb to in-frame sequences with V and J called. These copies leave out some clones; in studies compared against another copy, an unresolved V gene accounts for under half, and the cause of the remainder is not known. The V and J calls and clone size were taken over from that table, and D and trimming were inferred from the DNA. The sample data list about 90,000 clones, and roughly 80% of these were observed just once. The ten largest clones represent approximately 25% of the sample.

The CDR3 holds 14 amino acids from the cysteine to the phenylalanine. The sequence is cut down to CDR3 DNA, 42 bases in frame from base 1. Via the germline V gene, CDR1 is SGHDT and CDR2 YYEEEE. V and J are truncated by 1 base and 7 bases respectively, leaving an intervening sequence of 15 bases. Concerning this clone: Its cognate antigen has yet to be identified. Base qualities are not provided; no much larger clone lies one nucleotide away.

What the authors observed across the whole study: Clinical and demographic metadata were provided uncurated, with the amount varying by source and participant.

Each collaborating institution followed its own protocols to collect whole blood in K2EDTA tubes. For TCRbeta analysis, collaborator samples were shipped as frozen whole blood, as isolated PBMCs, or as DNA extracted from either sample type. This clonotype was obtained from a man aged 80 or over with active or convalescent COVID-19. The sequenced material came from peripheral blood. The rearrangement joined TRBV5-6 to TRBJ2-7, and possibly TRBD1, on 5 matching bases. The DNA sequence follows: TGTGCCAGCAGCTTGTTTGGGGCAGGGCGGGAGCAGTACTTC. Translated, it gives CASSLFGAGREQYF.